This T cell receptor beta chain was retrieved from a study of Graves' ophthalmopathy and Graves' hyperthyroidism. This clonotype was seen repeatedly, ten times or more. Germline lookup yields CDR1 MRHNA and CDR2 SNTAGT. V was shortened by 5 bases and J by 0 bases, with 4 bases between the two germline ends. The CDR3 consists of 13 residues. RNA transcripts yielded amplified TCR beta CDR3 regions. First-round RT-PCR used HTBI primers; second-round multiplex PCR followed. TCRdb independently ran MiXCR on the multiplex PCR reads; one entry per CDR3 protein. This table holds 150,000 to 200,000 distinct CDR3 sequences, roughly 36% found once.

The receptor was derived from a young man with Graves' ophthalmopathy. This chain connects TRBV6-4 to TRBJ2-2, with no clear D. The sample taken for sequencing was peripheral blood. The CDR3 protein is CASSLANTGELFF. CDR3 coding DNA: TGTGCCAGCAGTCTAGCGAACACCGGGGAGCTGTTTTTT.